A single sample is the source of the 11 T cell receptor beta chains below, sequenced in a study of cytomegalovirus exposure and HLA in healthy donors. PCR used 60 Vbeta primers and 13 Jbeta primers. Libraries were prepared by immunoSEQ multiplex PCR; TCRdb keeps only in-frame clonotypes and omits some of them. The table has roughly 78,000 clones, approximately 57% seen once. The sample taken for sequencing was PBMCs. The receptor source for this set is a man younger than 40 in good health and CMV-seropositive.

The chain has TRBV4-2 and TRBJ2-1; 8 nucleotides align to TRBD2. V dropped 1 base and J dropped 8; count of bases not matched to a gene: 13. Per the germline V gene, CDR1 is LGHNA and CDR2 is YNFKEQ. CDR3 length: 17 amino acids. The CDR3 region is CASSQATGTRWGDEQFF. DNA for the CDR3: TGTGCCAGCAGCCAAGCTACCGGGACTAGGTGGGGGGATGAGCAGTTCTTC.

The sample holds a few counts of this clone. The rearrangement joins TRBV6-6 to TRBJ1-6, with TRBD1 matching 9 bases. This CDR3 contains 15 residues. Per germline, CDR1 MNHNY and CDR2 SVGAGI (reference sequence). V lost 0 bases to trimming and J lost 7 bases; unmatched junction nucleotides: 1. In nucleotides, the CDR3 is TGTGCCAGCAGTTACTCGACAGGGGGGAATTCACCCCTCCACTTT. Translating gives CASSYSTGGNSPLHF.

The gene calls are TRBV6-6 and TRBJ2-2; the D gene is possibly TRBD2 (5 bases). CDR1 is MNHNY, CDR2 SVGAGI, per germline (reference sequence). The CDR3 consists of 14 residues. Trimming stripped 7 bases from V and 0 bases from J, with 9 bases between. The CDR3 DNA reads as TGTGCCAGCATCCGGACTGCGAACACCGGGGAGCTGTTTTTT. Translation: CASIRTANTGELFF.

The chain joins TRBV5-1 to TRBJ1-1; 7 bases are a match to TRBD1. This CDR3 is built from 14 residues. Germline V gene data show CDR1 as SGHRS and CDR2 as YFSETQ. With 4 bases clipped from V and 0 bases from J, the junction kept 3 bases outside the gene matches. The CDR3 sequence is CASSTGQMNTEAFF. The CDR3 DNA is TGCGCCAGCAGCACGGGACAGATGAACACTGAAGCTTTCTTT. The full variable domain, in which reference TRBV5-1 and TRBJ1-1 provide the parts outside the CDR3, is KAGVTQTPRYLIKTRGQQVTLSCSPISGHRSVSWYQQTPGQGLQFLFEYFSETQRNKGNFPGRFSGRQFSNSRSEMNVSTLELGDSALYLCASSTGQMNTEAFFGQGTRLTVV.

The chain joins TRBV7-9 to TRBJ1-3; tentative D call: TRBD1 (6 bases). The CDR3 runs to 14 residues. Germline values: CDR1 SEHNR, CDR2 FQNEAQ (reference sequence). The V and J ends lost 1 base and 2 bases respectively, with 6 bases between them. CDR3 region: CASSLDRAGNTIYF. The CDR3 region has the DNA TGTGCCAGCAGCTTAGACAGGGCTGGAAACACCATATATTTT. Full variable domain (outside the CDR3, taken from reference TRBV7-9 and TRBJ1-3): DTGVSQNPRHKITKRGQNVTFRCDPISEHNRLYWYRQTLGQGPEFLTYFQNEAQLEKSRLLSDRFSAERPKGSFSTLEIQRTEQGDSAMYLCASSLDRAGNTIYFGEGSWLTVV.

This rearrangement joins TRBV27 to TRBJ1-5; D is ambiguous. This CDR3 region has 14 residues. Trimming shortened V by 8 bases and J by 2 bases, and 13 bases separated the two germline ends. Germline CDR1 and CDR2: MNHEY and SMNVEV (reference sequence). Here the CDR3 reads CASSYPAGNQPQHF. DNA for the CDR3: TGTGCCAGCTCCTACCCGGCGGGCAATCAGCCCCAGCATTTT.

The J gene is TRBJ1-2, the V gene TRBV7-9, with D possibly matching TRBD1 (5 bases). CDR3 length: 13 amino acids. In germline, CDR1 is SEHNR, CDR2 FQNEAQ (reference sequence). The V end lost 1 base, the J end lost 4 bases, and 7 bases lay between the germline ends. DNA for the CDR3: TGTGCCAGCAGCTTAGACAGGCTCTATGGCTACACCTTC. Its protein product is CASSLDRLYGYTF.

The rearrangement uses TRBV19 and TRBJ2-1; 8 bases map to TRBD2. Per germline, CDR1 LNHDA and CDR2 SQIVND (reference sequence). This CDR3 has 15 amino acids. With 4 bases clipped from V and 3 bases from J, the junction kept 5 bases outside the gene matches. In nucleotides, the CDR3 is TGTGCCAGTAGTACCAGCGGGGGCCGCTACAATGAGCAGTTCTTC. It yields the protein CASSTSGGRYNEQFF.

This rearrangement joins TRBV28 to TRBJ2-2; D may be TRBD1 (6 bases). Germline CDR1 reads MDHEN; CDR2 reads SYDVKM. The V end was cut by 2 bases, the J end by 5 bases, with 9 bases between. The CDR3 is 14 amino acids. CDR3 in amino acids: CASSLQGWTGELFF. Here the CDR3 DNA reads TGTGCCAGCAGTTTACAGGGGTGGACCGGGGAGCTGTTTTTT.

This clone was recorded a few times. The CDR3 protein is CASSLGLGRLVRYNEQFF. The CDR3 nucleotides read TGCGCCAGCAGCTTGGGATTGGGAAGACTAGTCCGCTACAATGAGCAGTTCTTC. V is TRBV5-1 and J is TRBJ2-1; TRBD2 might be the D (6 bases). CDR1 SGHRS and CDR2 YFSETQ come from the germline V gene. This CDR3 is 18 amino acids long. The ends were cut back, 0 bases at V and 3 bases at J, with 19 bases in the middle.

V usage is TRBV19 and J usage is TRBJ2-7; 9 bases map to TRBD1. Germline lookup yields CDR1 LNHDA and CDR2 SQIVND (reference sequence). V shed 1 base, J shed 2 bases, and the junction held 6 bases outside the gene matches. The CDR3 extends over 16 amino acids. Here the CDR3 DNA reads TGTGCCAGTAGTATAGGGGGCGGGACAGGGACCTACGAGCAGTACTTC. This codes for CASSIGGGTGTYEQYF.